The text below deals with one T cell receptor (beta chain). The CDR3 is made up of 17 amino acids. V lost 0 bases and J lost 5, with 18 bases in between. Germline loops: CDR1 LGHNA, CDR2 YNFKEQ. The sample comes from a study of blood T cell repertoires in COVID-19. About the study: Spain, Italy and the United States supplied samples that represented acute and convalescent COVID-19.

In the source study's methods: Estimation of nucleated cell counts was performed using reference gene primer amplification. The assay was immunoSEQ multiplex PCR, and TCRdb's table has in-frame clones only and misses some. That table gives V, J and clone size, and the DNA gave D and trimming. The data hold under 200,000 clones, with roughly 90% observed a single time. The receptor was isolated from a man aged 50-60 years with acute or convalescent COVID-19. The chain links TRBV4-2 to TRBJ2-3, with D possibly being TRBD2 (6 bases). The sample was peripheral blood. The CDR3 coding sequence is TGTGCCAGCAGCCAAGATCCAAGACTGGACGGGGGAGATACGCAGTATTTT. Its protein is CASSQDPRLDGGDTQYF.